The TCR beta chain described here comes from a study of beta chain features in type 1 diabetes. Across the study: Examination of sorted cells across all samples involved approximately 100,000,000 cells. Study findings and constraints: Among patients, naive, central memory and Treg TCRB repertoires appeared more similar than among healthy donors.

As for this clone: Its target is not known.

Reverse transcribing all isolated RNA meant expressed TCRB transcripts were sequenced. Sequencing was performed with immunoSEQ multiplex PCR; in TCRdb, only in-frame clones are kept and a portion is missing. Here the sample spans hundreds of thousands of clones, roughly 16% being singletons. The ends were cut back, 1 base at V and 4 bases at J, with 5 bases in the middle. The CDR3 runs 12 residues. Germline values: CDR1 LNHNV, CDR2 YYDKDF (reference sequence). The sequenced sample consisted of naive CD4+ T cells from blood. The source is a man younger than 30 in good health. The chain links TRBV15 to TRBJ2-7, with D perhaps given as TRBD1 or TRBD2 (5 bases each). This CDR3 is CATSRGGYEQYF. In DNA, the CDR3 is TGTGCCACCAGCAGAGGGGGGTACGAGCAGTACTTC.